This T cell receptor beta chain stems from a study of tumor-infiltrating lymphocytes in primary liver carcinoma. Unsorted bulk tissue of about 17-32 mg yielded co-extracted RNA and DNA. This clonotype has just one count. Its antigen is not identified. One end of the junction is discordant with germline, which a read error may explain. The CDR3 length is 15 residues. The germline V gene has CDR1 SGHAT and CDR2 FQNNGV. The template, approximately 500 ng total RNA, yielded TCR beta cDNA made with a constant-region primer. Sequencing libraries for TCR beta derived from three nested multiplex PCR rounds that used slightly modified ARM-PCR. It was with TRBV1-TRBV30 forward primers and a C-beta reverse primer that the first two PCR rounds were run, at around 10 cycles each. TCRdb analysed the multiplex PCR reads with MiXCR anew, one entry per CDR3 protein. The sample yields approximately 100,000 distinct CDR3 sequences, approximately 70% seen once.

Notes on the study in general: Only around 7-24% of top clones occurred in all five tumor regions.

The sequenced sample consisted of liver tumor tissue from sampling region 2. Regarding subset: tumor region T2, inferior pole. The receptor was derived from a woman aged 60 to 75 with primary liver carcinoma and hepatitis B virus infection. The chain links TRBV11-2 to TRBJ2-4; D not certain. CDR3 protein: CTSSLAQAKQNIQYF. Written as DNA, the CDR3 is TGTACCAGCAGCTTAGCCCAGGCAAAGCAAAACATTCAGTACTTC. The whole variable domain, remainder taken from reference TRBV11-2 and TRBJ2-4, is EAGVAQSPRYKIIEKRQSVAFWCNPISGHATLYWYQQILGQGPKLLIQFQNNGVVDDSQLPKDRFSAERLKGVDSTLKIQPAKLEDSAVYLCTSSLAQAKQNIQYFGAGTRLSVL.